These T cell receptor beta chains were read from a single sample in a study of blood T cell repertoires in COVID-19. The table came from immunoSEQ multiplex PCR; TCRdb's copy has only in-frame clones and leaves some out. Of about 260,000 clones in the sample, about 82% were seen once. Sequenced material: PBMCs or T cells enriched from blood (not recorded which). All receptors come from a woman in her forties or fifties who had recovered from COVID-19. CDR3s include the opening cysteine and the closing phenylalanine or tryptophan. Fields, in order: D gene, J gene, V gene, clone size, CDR3 DNA, CDR3 protein. A D gene is named only where the DNA matches it firmly. The listing skips clone size in some rows; elsewhere it reads once, few, many or a size class.

TRBD1	TRBJ1-2	TRBV14	-	TGTGCCAGCAGGCGACAGGGGGATGGATATGGCTACACCTTC	CASRRQGDGYGYTF
-	TRBJ2-3	TRBV28	-	TGTGCCAGCAGTTTGTCACGGGAGAACACAGATACGCAGTATTTT	CASSLSRENTDTQYF
-	TRBJ1-2	TRBV4-3	-	TGCGCCAGCAGCCAAGGGGGCGGGGGGGGCGGCTATGGCTACACCTTC	CASSQGGGGGGYGYTF
-	TRBJ2-3	TRBV6-2/TRBV6-3	-	TGTGCCAGCAGTTACTCGATGTCGGGGAGCACAGATACGCAGTATTTT	CASSYSMSGSTDTQYF
TRBD1	TRBJ1-6	TRBV6-5	-	TGTGCCAGCAGCCCGAAGGGACAGGGGAGTTCACCCCTCCACTTT	CASSPKGQGSSPLHF
TRBD1	TRBJ1-3	TRBV19	-	TGTGCCAGTAGTCCAGGGGGCTTCTCTGGAAACACCATATATTTT	CASSPGGFSGNTIYF
-	TRBJ1-2	TRBV19	-	TGTGCCAGTACCACGTGGGGCAACTATGGCTACACCTTC	CASTTWGNYGYTF
TRBD2	TRBJ2-7	TRBV18	-	TGTGCCAGCTCCCCTCGGACTAGCGGGAATTACGAGCAGTACTTC	CASSPRTSGNYEQYF
-	TRBJ1-1	TRBV29-1	-	TGCAGCGGCAGGGGTAACACTGAAGCTTTCTTT	CSGRGNTEAFF
TRBD2	TRBJ2-4	TRBV28	-	TGTGCCAGCAGTTTGACTATAGCGGGAGGGGATGGAGCCAAAAACATTCAGTACTTC	CASSLTIAGGDGAKNIQYF
-	TRBJ1-3	TRBV20-1	-	TGCAGTGCTAGTGAGTTCAGCTCTGGAAACACCATATATTTT	CSASEFSSGNTIYF
-	TRBJ2-7	TRBV6-2/TRBV6-3	-	TGTGCCAGCAGTCCCCTCGACGAGCAGTACTTC	CASSPLDEQYF
TRBD1	TRBJ1-2	TRBV27	-	TGTGCCAGCACCACGACAGGGGGCTATGGCTACACCTTC	CASTTTGGYGYTF
TRBD1	TRBJ1-2	TRBV18	-	TGTGCCAGCTCACCCGACAGGGCTCGGGGCTACACCTTC	CASSPDRARGYTF
-	TRBJ2-7	TRBV2	few	TGTGCCAGCAGTGTACTCGTCACAGCCGAGCAGTACTTC	CASSVLVTAEQYF
-	TRBJ2-2	TRBV27	-	TGTGCCAGCAGTTTACACACCCCCTGGGGAGCTGATACCGGGGAGCTGTTTTTT	CASSLHTPWGADTGELFF
-	TRBJ2-7	TRBV30	-	TGTGCCTGGAGTAGGGACTCCGGGGACGAGCAGTACTTC	CAWSRDSGDEQYF
-	TRBJ1-4	TRBV25-1	once	TGTGCCAGCAGTGTCAGGGGTTCTAATGAAAAACTGTTTTTT	CASSVRGSNEKLFF
TRBD1	TRBJ1-6	TRBV30	-	TGTGCCTGGAGTGTACCGGGACAGACTAATTCACCCCTCCACTTT	CAWSVPGQTNSPLHF
TRBD2	TRBJ2-3	TRBV3-1/TRBV3-2	few	TGTGCCAGCAGCCAAGGGCTAGCGGGGGGGCTCAGCACAGATACGCAGTATTTT	CASSQGLAGGLSTDTQYF
-	TRBJ1-2	TRBV2	-	TGTGCCAGCAGTGTGGGGGGAGAAGGCTATGGCTACACCTTC	CASSVGGEGYGYTF
TRBD1	TRBJ1-1	TRBV7-8	-	TGTGCCAGCAGCTACGGGACAGGGAGGAACACTGAAGCTTTCTTT	CASSYGTGRNTEAFF
TRBD1	TRBJ2-4	TRBV5-1	-	TGCGCCAGCAGCTTGGGAAGCTGGACAGGGGGCTCTCTTCAGTACTTC	CASSLGSWTGGSLQYF
TRBD1	TRBJ2-7	TRBV27	-	TGTGCCAGCAGTTTAAAGCCGACAGGGGGCTACGAGCAGTACTTC	CASSLKPTGGYEQYF
TRBD2	TRBJ2-5	TRBV2	-	TGTGCCAGCAGCGAGACTAGCGGGAGAGTGGTAGAGACCCAGTACTTC	CASSETSGRVVETQYF
-	TRBJ1-1	TRBV30	-	TGTGCCTGGAGCTATACAGAGAACACTGAAGCTTTCTTT	CAWSYTENTEAFF
-	TRBJ2-5	TRBV5-4	-	TGTGCCAGCAGCCCAGGCCCCCAAGAGACCCAGTACTTC	CASSPGPQETQYF
TRBD2	TRBJ2-7	TRBV7-2	-	TGTGCCAGCAGCTTAGGTGCACGGGGACTACCCCTCGAGCAGTACTTC	CASSLGARGLPLEQYF
-	TRBJ1-1	TRBV29-1	-	TGCAGCGTTGACGGTATGAACACTGAAGCTTTCTTT	CSVDGMNTEAFF
TRBD1	TRBJ2-7	TRBV9	-	TGTGCCAGCACACCCACCGGGACAGGGGGTAGCGAGCAGTACTTC	CASTPTGTGGSEQYF
-	TRBJ1-2	TRBV24-1	few	TGTGCCACCAGTGATTCCGGGAAGAACTATGGCTACACCTTC	CATSDSGKNYGYTF
-	TRBJ1-4	TRBV28	-	TGTGCCAGCAGTTTTTTGTTGGGTGCCAGGGTGGGAAAACTGTTTTTT	CASSFLLGARVGKLFF
TRBD1	TRBJ1-5	TRBV19	-	TGTGCCAGTAGTCACGGGACAGAACATAGCAATCAGCCCCAGCATTTT	CASSHGTEHSNQPQHF
TRBD1	TRBJ1-5	TRBV10-3	-	TGTGCCATCAGTGAACAGGACAGGGAGAGCCAGCCCCAGCATTTT	CAISEQDRESQPQHF
TRBD1	TRBJ2-2	TRBV9	once	TGTGCCAGCAGCAGGGACAGGACGAACACCGGGGAGCTGTTTTTT	CASSRDRTNTGELFF
TRBD1	TRBJ1-3	TRBV18	-	TGTGCCAGCTCACCCCCGGGACAGGCGATTGGAAACACCATATATTTT	CASSPPGQAIGNTIYF
-	TRBJ1-1	TRBV5-1	-	TGCGCCAGCAGCTTGCAGGGAAGGAACACTGAAGCTTTCTTT	CASSLQGRNTEAFF
TRBD2	TRBJ2-1	TRBV5-1	-	TGCGCCAGCAGCATCCTACTAGCGGGGGGTCAGGATGAGCAGTTCTTC	CASSILLAGGQDEQFF
TRBD2	TRBJ2-7	TRBV4-2	once	TGTGCCAGTAGCGGGAGGGGACTCTACGAGCAGTACTTC	CASSGRGLYEQYF
-	TRBJ1-3	TRBV6-2/TRBV6-3	-	TGTGCCAGCAGTTACCCCGAGCCAGATACGGGGGACTCTGGAAACACCATATATTTT	CASSYPEPDTGDSGNTIYF
-	TRBJ1-5	TRBV12-5	once	TGTGCTAGTGGTTTGGTCCCAGGGGAGCCCCAGCATTTT	CASGLVPGEPQHF
-	TRBJ1-2	TRBV27	few	TGTGCCAGCAGTTTATCGGGGACAACTAACTATGGCTACACCTTC	CASSLSGTTNYGYTF
TRBD1	TRBJ2-3	TRBV19	-	TGTGCCAGTAGTCCGGACAGGGGCACAGATACGCAGTATTTT	CASSPDRGTDTQYF
TRBD1	TRBJ2-3	TRBV7-3	-	TGTGCCAGCAGCTCAGGAACAGGGGTTAGCACAGATACGCAGTATTTT	CASSSGTGVSTDTQYF
TRBD1	TRBJ1-2	TRBV11-2	once	TGTGCCAGCAGCTCCTGGGACAGGGGATCGGGAGGCTACACCTTC	CASSSWDRGSGGYTF
-	TRBJ1-6	TRBV3-1/TRBV3-2	once	TGTGCCACCGCCCTTTCATCAGGGAATTCACCCCTCCACTTT	CATALSSGNSPLHF
TRBD2	TRBJ2-1	TRBV29-1	-	TGCAGCGTCGCTAGCGGGGGAACCTACAATGAGCAGTTCTTC	CSVASGGTYNEQFF
-	TRBJ2-3	TRBV5-1	-	TGCGCCAGCAGCGCCAGCACCAGGGATACGCAGTATTTT	CASSASTRDTQYF
TRBD1	TRBJ2-7	TRBV5-1	few	TGCGCCAGCAGCTTGGTCGACAGGGTCTACGAGCAGTACTTC	CASSLVDRVYEQYF
-	TRBJ2-4	TRBV27	-	TGTGCCAGCAGTCCGACGGGGTTAGCCAAAAACATTCAGTACTTC	CASSPTGLAKNIQYF
-	TRBJ1-5	TRBV19	few	TGTGCCAGTAGTATCGGCAGGGGAGTAGGACAGCCCCAGCATTTT	CASSIGRGVGQPQHF
-	TRBJ1-5	TRBV7-2	-	TGTGCCAGCAGCCGGGAGGGCGCGGGTTTCGGTCAGCCCCAGCATTTT	CASSREGAGFGQPQHF
-	TRBJ1-2	TRBV14	-	TGTGCCAGCAGCCAAGACGCGTTTCGGGTTAATGGCTACACCTTC	CASSQDAFRVNGYTF
-	TRBJ2-3	TRBV4-3	few	TGCGCCAGCAGCCAAGAGTCGGTAGCGGGGAGGGGGCCAGATACGCAGTATTTT	CASSQESVAGRGPDTQYF
TRBD1	TRBJ2-5	TRBV7-9	-	TGTGCCAGCAGCCCCGACAGGGAGCGGTGGCAAGAGACCCAGTACTTC	CASSPDRERWQETQYF
TRBD2	TRBJ2-7	TRBV28	-	TGTGCCAGCAGTTCTAAAAACTACGGGAGGGCCCTCTACGAGCAGTACTTC	CASSSKNYGRALYEQYF
-	TRBJ1-3	TRBV15	few	TGTGCCACCAGCAGAGGGGAGTCGGGAAACACCATATATTTT	CATSRGESGNTIYF
-	TRBJ1-5	TRBV30	-	TGTGCCTGGTCGGCAGGGTCTCAGCCCCAGCATTTT	CAWSAGSQPQHF
-	TRBJ2-1	TRBV2	-	TGTGCCATAGGGACTTACAATGAGCAGTTCTTC	CAIGTYNEQFF
TRBD2	TRBJ2-1	TRBV6-5	-	TGTGCCAGCGCAGCGGGAGCGTCCAATGAGCAGTTCTTC	CASAAGASNEQFF